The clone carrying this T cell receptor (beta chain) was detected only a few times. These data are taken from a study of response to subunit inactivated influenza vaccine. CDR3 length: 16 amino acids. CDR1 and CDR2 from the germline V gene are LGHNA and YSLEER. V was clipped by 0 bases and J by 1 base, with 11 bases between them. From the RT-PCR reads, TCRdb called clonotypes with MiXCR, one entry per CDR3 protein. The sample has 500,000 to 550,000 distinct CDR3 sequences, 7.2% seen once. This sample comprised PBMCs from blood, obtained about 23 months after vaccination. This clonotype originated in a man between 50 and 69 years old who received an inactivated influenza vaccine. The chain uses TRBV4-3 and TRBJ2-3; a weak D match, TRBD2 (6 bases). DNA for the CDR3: TGCGCCAGCAGCCAAGACAGCCCTAGCGGCACAGATACGCAGTATTTT. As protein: CASSQDSPSGTDTQYF.